This T cell receptor beta chain was identified during a study of T cell responses to AZD1222 COVID-19 vaccine. The study's findings and limits: An increase in Spike-specific TCR breadth and depth was observed after two AZD1222 doses. The donors showed a predominance of white British ancestry and of females, with possible underestimation of clonal diversity.

Concerning this clone itself: Its antigen is still unknown.

Germline V gene sequence: CDR1 SGHTA, CDR2 FQGNSA. This CDR3 contains 16 residues. V trimming: 1 base; J trimming: 8 bases; junction bases outside the gene matches: 11. Assay: immunoSEQ multiplex PCR; the TCRdb copy retains only in-frame clones and omits some. The repertoire holds roughly 100,000 clones, with approximately 88% as singletons. Sample: peripheral blood, taken on day 0 of AZD1222 vaccination. This receptor was identified in an adult in good health. The V gene is TRBV7-2, the J gene TRBJ2-1; 7 bases agree with TRBD2. DNA for the CDR3: TGTGCCAGCAGCTTAGGGTGGGGGGGTTTTTCGTATGAGCAGTTCTTC. This translates into CASSLGWGGFSYEQFF.